The 28 T cell receptor beta chains below were found in one sample sequenced in a study of CD8+ T cells in alopecia areata. Sequencing used cDNA as its template, made by extracting RNA and reverse transcribing it. TCRdb keeps only in-frame clones here, not all; method: immunoSEQ multiplex PCR. The sample includes about 270,000 clones, none of them occurring once. Cutaneous lymph node cells were pooled, and they were sorted using CD4, CD8alpha, NKG2D, NKG2ACE and other markers. The sequenced material came from CD4+ T cells sorted from a lymph node. Receptors originate from a C3H/HeJ mouse with alopecia areata. MHC haplotype: H2-k.

Note on this clone: Gene names refer to mouse genes. This sample includes further DNA sequences coding for the same CDR3. CDR3 DNA, as far as it was read: TGCACCTGCAGTGCAGCAACTAGTGCAGAA. This encodes CTCSAATSAE. The full CDR3 protein is CTCSAATSAETLYF. The chain uses TRBV1 and TRBJ2-3; D ambiguous. Read sequence stops 4 residues before the CDR3 end, and the germline J gene provides the missing end. From germline, CDR1 is NSQYPW and CDR2 LRSPGD (reference sequence). The CDR3 length is 14 residues. Trimming took off 1 base at V and 0 bases at J, with 5 bases between the two ends.

This clone appeared a few times. Mouse germline and gene names are used. Read data end 4 residues before the CDR3 end; the end is taken from the germline J gene. The gene calls are TRBV19 and TRBJ2-5, with 10 bases matching TRBD2. Per the germline V gene, CDR1 is FNHDT and CDR2 is SITEND (reference sequence). This CDR3 spans 13 amino acids. CDR3: CASRWDWGDTQYF. CDR3 DNA, as far as it was read: TGTGCCAGCAGATGGGACTGGGGAGAC.

The table lists this clone with many counts. The gene names given are mouse names. Read data end 4 residues before the CDR3 end; the end is taken from the germline J gene. Distinct nucleotide sequences in the sample also encode this CDR3. The genes are TRBV1 and TRBJ1-1; possible D gene TRBD1, 5 bases. V lost 1 base and J 0 bases, leaving 6 bases between the germline ends. CDR1 and CDR2 (germline): NSQYPW, LRSPGD (reference sequence). The CDR3 length is 14 residues. This CDR3 is CTCSAGTSNTEVFF. CDR3 DNA (partial): TGCACCTGCAGTGCAGGGACATCAAACACA.

This clone was observed a handful of times. Gene names and germline refer to mouse. Read sequence stops 4 residues before the CDR3 end, and the germline J gene provides the missing end. The chain is built from TRBV19 and TRBJ2-7; 8 nucleotides align to TRBD2. Per the germline V gene, CDR1 is FNHDT and CDR2 is SITEND (reference sequence). The CDR3 covers 13 residues. The V gene end was trimmed by 5 bases and the J gene end by 3 bases; junction bases not matched to a gene: 4. CDR3 protein: CASRLDWGYEQYF. The covered CDR3 bases are TGTGCCAGCAGGCTAGACTGGGGCTAT. Based on the CDR3 plus reference TRBV19 and TRBJ2-7, the full variable domain is GGIITQTPKFLIGQEGQKLTLKCQQNFNHDTMYWYRQDSGKGLRLIYYSITENDLQKGDLSEGYDASREKKSSFSLTVTSAQKNEMAVFLCASRLDWGYEQYFGPGTRLTVL.

This clone was recorded a few times. Germline and genes here are mouse. The CDR3 end is not reached by the read, which stops 4 residues before it; the germline J gene fills it in. The chain recombines TRBV5 with TRBJ2-1; 7 positions match TRBD1. The CDR3 is made up of 14 amino acids. Germline lookup yields CDR1 LGHNA and CDR2 YNLKQL (reference sequence). The part of the CDR3 DNA that was read is TGTGCCAGCAGCCCCACACAGGGGACGGCT. As protein: CASSPTQGTA. The entire CDR3 sequence reads CASSPTQGTAEQFF.

This clone was picked up many times. Mouse names are used for the genes. The read falls 4 residues short of the CDR3 end, and the missing part is taken from the germline J gene. V is TRBV17 and J is TRBJ2-1; 13 bases align to TRBD2. The V gene's germline CDR1 is MNHDT and CDR2 YYDKIL. This CDR3 has 16 residues. The CDR3 bases that were read are TGTGCTAGCACCAGAAGGACTGGGGGGGCCGGCGCT. Its translation: CASTRRTGGAGA. The whole CDR3 is CASTRRTGGAGAEQFF.

There are many counts of this clone. Gene names refer to mouse genes. The read finishes 4 residues shy of the CDR3 end, and the germline J gene is used to complete it. This sample also contains other DNA sequences that code for the same CDR3. The chain couples TRBV13-1 to TRBJ2-2, with unresolved D. V was shortened by 0 bases and J by 4 bases, with 4 bases between the two germline ends. This CDR3 comprises 13 residues. Per germline, CDR1 NSHNY and CDR2 SYGAGN. The CDR3 DNA, read in part, is TGTGCCAGCAGTGATGCTGGCACCGGG. Its protein is CASSDAGTG. The full CDR3 protein reads CASSDAGTGQLYF.

On this clone: The genes are named according to mouse. CDR3: CATGTGDTQYF. Incomplete CDR3 DNA: TGTGCCACCGGGACAGGGGAC. This sequence joins TRBV19 and TRBJ2-5, with 9 bases identical to TRBD1. Coverage ceases 4 residues before the CDR3 finishes, and the germline J gene fills in the end. The CDR3 loop spans 11 amino acids. Germline V gene lookup returns CDR1 FNHDT and CDR2 SITEND (reference sequence).

This clone was seen only a few times. The listed genes are named as in mouse. The CDR3 extends 4 residues past the end of the read, so its final part is completed from the germline J gene. The same CDR3 can be traced to other DNA sequences in this sample. V gene TRBV13-1 combines with J gene TRBJ2-4; TRBD1 aligns across 8 bases. Germline V CDR1 and CDR2: NSHNY, SYGAGN. The ends lost 0 bases at V and 0 bases at J; junction bases unmatched: 3. The CDR3 is 16 residues long. CDR3 region: CASSDGTGSSQNTLYF. The part of the CDR3 DNA that was read is TGTGCCAGCAGTGATGGGACAGGGTCTAGTCAAAAC.

Regarding this clone: Genes and germline are mouse. The read ends 4 residues early relative to the CDR3; the germline J gene fills the gap. The chain employs TRBV1 and TRBJ2-1, with 10 bases aligning to TRBD2. Looked up from germline, CDR1 is NSQYPW and CDR2 is LRSPGD (reference sequence). The J segment lost 0 bases and the V segment lost 4 bases, leaving 3 bases of the junction unmatched. The CDR3 sequence is 16 residues long. The sequenced CDR3 bases are TGCACCTGCAGTGAGCGGACTGGGGGTAACTATGCT. It codes for CTCSERTGGNYA. The complete CDR3 protein is CTCSERTGGNYAEQFF. Looking up the rest from reference TRBV1 and TRBJ2-1 gives the full variable domain: VTLLEQNPRWRLVPRGQAVNLRCILKNSQYPWMSWYQQDLQKQLQWLFTLRSPGDKEVKSLPGADYLATRVTDTELRLQVANMSQGRTLYCTCSERTGGNYAEQFFGPGTRLTVL.

This clone was counted between two and nine times. Genes here carry mouse names. The CDR3 end is not reached by the read, which stops 4 residues before it; the germline J gene fills it in. The rearrangement links TRBV13-2 to TRBJ2-1, with TRBD2 identical over 11 bases. CDR1 is NNHNN and CDR2 is SYGAGS in the germline V gene (reference sequence). This CDR3 comprises 15 residues. The CDR3 loop is CASGVLDWGGTEQFF. CDR3 bases read: TGTGCCAGCGGTGTCCTCGACTGGGGGGGGACT.

Note on this clone: Mouse germline and gene names are used. The read terminates 4 residues ahead of where the CDR3 ends, so the germline J gene completes it. Other DNA sequences in the same sample also yield this CDR3. The chain joins TRBV13-2 to TRBJ2-5, with 8 positions matching TRBD2. Germline assignment: CDR1 NNHNN and CDR2 SYGAGS (reference sequence). The CDR3 runs to 15 residues. The CDR3 sequence: CASGDARGGEDTQYF. The CDR3 bases that were read are TGTGCCAGCGGTGATGCACGGGGGGGCGAGGAC.

With regard to this clone: The genes and germline here are from mouse. The CDR3 goes on 4 residues after the read ends, and that part is filled in from the germline J gene. The chain is built from TRBV13-3 and TRBJ2-4, with a tentative D call TRBD1 (6 bases). The V gene lost 4 bases and the J gene lost 1 base, with 16 bases spanning the gap. The CDR3 spans 16 residues. The germline V gene encodes CDR1 NNHDY and CDR2 SYVADS. The covered CDR3 bases are TGTGCCAGCAGTCCCCGCCAGGGGAAAGGTCAAAAC. Its translation is CASSPRQGKGQN. Given in full, the CDR3 is CASSPRQGKGQNTLYF.

This clone was seen only a few times. Gene names and germline refer to mouse. The CDR3 goes on 3 residues after the read ends, and that part is filled in from the germline J gene. V is TRBV5 and J is TRBJ1-6; no firm D call. TRBJ1-6 is noted as an ORF with a role that remains uncertain. The CDR3 is 16 amino acids. Trimming shortened V by 2 bases and J by 3 bases, and 11 bases separated the two germline ends. Germline CDR1 reads LGHNA; CDR2 reads YNLKQL (reference sequence). The CDR3 reads CASSQYPTDYNSPLYF. CDR3 DNA (partial): TGTGCCAGCAGCCAATACCCCACAGACTATAATTCGCCC.

As regards this clone: Gene names are mouse gene names. The read ends 4 residues early relative to the CDR3; the germline J gene fills the gap. The gene calls are TRBV13-3 and TRBJ2-7; a possible D gene is TRBD1 (5 bases). Germline assignment: CDR1 NNHDY and CDR2 SYVADS. V was cut by 5 bases and J by 0 bases, with 9 bases left in between. The CDR3 loop spans 13 amino acids. Partial CDR3 DNA: TGTGCCAGCAGCGCGGACAACTCCTAT. This translates into CASSADNSY. The entire CDR3 protein is CASSADNSYEQYF.

In regard to this clone: Genes and germline come from the mouse. The read gets to within 4 residues of the CDR3 end, and the germline J gene fills in the rest. The gene calls are TRBV13-1 and TRBJ1-2; 8 positions agree with TRBD1. With V trimmed by 2 bases and J by 0 bases, 3 bases remained unmatched. The CDR3 spans 15 residues. Germline V CDR1 and CDR2: NSHNY, SYGAGN. The CDR3 DNA, read in part, is TGTGCCAGCAGTGAGCAGGGGGCTGCAAACTCC. It yields the protein CASSEQGAANS. The entire CDR3 is CASSEQGAANSDYTF.

This clone appeared a few times. A clone one base away is much larger, so this may be a read error. Gene names denote mouse genes. Sequencing ends 4 residues short of the CDR3 end; the germline J gene provides the rest. Other nucleotide sequences from this sample produce the same CDR3. The V gene is TRBV5, the J gene TRBJ2-7; 10 bases line up with TRBD2. The CDR3 spans 15 residues. The germline CDR1 and CDR2 sequences are LGHNA and YNLKQL (reference sequence). The sequenced CDR3 bases are TGTGCCAGCAGCCAAGAAGGGACTGGGGAGTAT. Translation gives CASSQEGTGEY. The complete CDR3 protein is CASSQEGTGEYEQYF.

This clone came up a few times. The gene names given are mouse names. Sequencing ends 4 residues short of the CDR3 end; the germline J gene provides the rest. The rearrangement joins TRBV19 to TRBJ2-3; 9 nucleotides match TRBD2. The CDR3 totals 16 residues. The V gene's germline CDR1 is FNHDT and CDR2 SITEND (reference sequence). V gave up 4 bases and J gave up 0 bases; unmatched junction bases: 6. The CDR3 bases that were read are TGTGCCAGCAGTCTGACTGGGGGCCCTAGTGCAGAA. Translated: CASSLTGGPSAE. The complete CDR3 protein is CASSLTGGPSAETLYF.

This clone was counted between two and nine times. Mouse germline and gene names are used. Coverage ceases 4 residues before the CDR3 finishes, and the germline J gene fills in the end. The chain couples TRBV13-1 to TRBJ1-1; tentative D call: TRBD1 (5 bases). The CDR3 loop spans 13 amino acids. CDR1 is NSHNY and CDR2 is SYGAGN in the germline V gene. CDR3: CASSAGGGTEVFF. The CDR3 DNA, read in part, is TGTGCCAGCAGTGCTGGGGGAGGGACA.

This clone was found a few times. Mouse gene names and germline throughout. The read ends 4 residues shy of where the CDR3 ends; the end is completed using the germline J gene. Other DNA sequences in the same sample also yield this CDR3. The chain employs TRBV13-1 and TRBJ2-1; D is ambiguous. The germline CDR1 and CDR2 sequences are NSHNY and SYGAGN. The CDR3 runs 14 residues. Trimming took 0 bases from V and 1 from J, leaving 5 bases between them. The covered CDR3 bases are TGTGCCAGCAGTGATGCACAAAACTATGCT. Protein product: CASSDAQNYA. The full CDR3 reads CASSDAQNYAEQFF.

With regard to this clone: These gene names are mouse names. Read data end 4 residues before the CDR3 end; the end is taken from the germline J gene. J is TRBJ1-1 and V is TRBV13-1; D remains unclear. Germline-derived CDR1 and CDR2 are NSHNY and SYGAGN. The CDR3 consists of 14 residues. Deletions cut 0 bases from V and 0 bases from J, with 6 bases between. The DNA read from the CDR3 is TGTGCCAGCAGTGATGTCAGGCCAAACACA. Translation: CASSDVRPNT. The whole CDR3 sequence is CASSDVRPNTEVFF.

This clone was found many times. Genes and germline are mouse. The CDR3 end falls 4 residues outside the read, so it is completed with the germline J gene. Additional DNA sequences in this sample encode the identical CDR3. The chain couples TRBV13-3 to TRBJ2-1; D uncertain. The V and J ends lost 5 bases and 4 bases respectively, with 7 bases between them. The CDR3 length is 12 residues. CDR1 is NNHDY, CDR2 SYVADS, per germline. The CDR3 bases that were read are TGTGCCAGCAGAGACAAATATGCT. Translation: CASRDKYA. The complete CDR3 reads CASRDKYAEQFF.

Comment on this clone: Genes and germline are mouse. The read stops 4 residues short of the end of the CDR3; the missing end is completed from the germline J gene. V and J are TRBV17 and TRBJ1-1; tentatively, D is TRBD1 (6 bases). V lost 1 base and J lost 3, with 6 bases in between. The CDR3 spans 13 residues. The V gene's germline CDR1 is MNHDT and CDR2 YYDKIL. CDR3 sequence reads: CASSRGTDTEVFF. The sequenced part of the CDR3 DNA is TGTGCTAGCAGTAGAGGGACAGACACA.

On this clone itself: Gene names and germline refer to mouse. The read ends 4 residues before the CDR3 terminus; that terminus is restored from the germline J gene. The chain links TRBV2 to TRBJ1-2, with 8 nucleotides matching TRBD1. The CDR3 loop spans 14 amino acids. V was pared by 4 bases and J by 2 bases, with 3 bases of the junction left unmatched. The V gene's germline CDR1 is LGHNA and CDR2 YSYQKL. The sequenced part of the CDR3 DNA is TGTGCCAGCAGCCCACGACAGGGGAACTCC. It translates to CASSPRQGNS. The whole CDR3 sequence is CASSPRQGNSDYTF.

This clone was counted between two and nine times. These gene names are mouse names. Read coverage stops 4 residues before the CDR3 terminus; the germline J gene supplies the remainder. The chain has TRBV5 and TRBJ1-1, with D possibly matching TRBD1 (5 bases). The germline V and J ends were trimmed by 0 bases and 4 bases, with 9 bases remaining between them. This CDR3 contains 14 residues. Germline assignment: CDR1 LGHNA and CDR2 YNLKQL (reference sequence). CDR3: CASSQDRVTTEVFF. CDR3 DNA (partial): TGTGCCAGCAGCCAAGACAGGGTGACCACA.

A word on this clone: Germline and genes: mouse. The read is 4 residues too short to cover the CDR3 end, so that end is filled in from the germline J gene. The J gene is TRBJ2-5, the V gene TRBV19; no definite D call. The CDR3 spans 14 residues. Germline V CDR1 and CDR2: FNHDT, SITEND (reference sequence). Between the trimmed V and J ends, which lost 4 bases and 0 bases, there was a span of 9 bases. CDR3 DNA (partial): TGTGCCAGCAGTCCCCGCAGAAACCAAGAC. Protein product: CASSPRRNQD. The whole CDR3 protein reads CASSPRRNQDTQYF.

With respect to this clone: Gene names and germline refer to mouse. The DNA ends 4 residues before the CDR3 does, and the rest of the CDR3 is filled in from the germline J gene. The chain is built from TRBV5 and TRBJ2-3, with D possibly being TRBD1 (5 bases). Germline V gene data show CDR1 as LGHNA and CDR2 as YNLKQL (reference sequence). V shed 4 bases and J shed 0 bases, with 8 bases lying between them. CDR3 length: 14 residues. The CDR3 sequence: CASSRTSSAETLYF. Partial CDR3 DNA: TGTGCCAGCAGCCGGACATCTAGTGCAGAA.

With regard to this clone: Gene names follow the mouse nomenclature. The read terminates 4 residues before the CDR3 end, so the remaining end is supplied by the germline J gene. This same CDR3 is encoded by further DNA sequences in the sample. The V and J genes are TRBV1 and TRBJ2-7; 7 bases are shared with TRBD1. The CDR3 is 13 residues long. CDR1 is NSQYPW and CDR2 is LRSPGD in the germline V gene (reference sequence). Trimming took 4 bases from V and 3 from J; bases not matched to a gene: 3. This chain's CDR3 is CTCSGRDSYEQYF. Incomplete CDR3 DNA: TGCACCTGCAGTGGCCGGGACAGCTAT.